There are a few counts of the clone carrying this T cell receptor delta chain. Antigen: not known. The template was reverse-transcribed extracted RNA. The CDR3 regions were amplified by multiplex PCR from V-gene primers to a constant-region primer. TCRdb applied CATT to the multiplex PCR reads for clone calling. The profile shows some 54,000 delta-chain clones, 15% to 20% of them singletons. The junction had 9 bases not matched to a gene; V was cut back by 8 bases and J by 0 bases. The CDR3 spans 15 residues. CDR1 is GEAIGNYY and CDR2 is EKD in the germline V gene. The data were obtained in a study of Vδ1+ human thymocytes. General study findings and limits: Thymic delta-chain repertoires held roughly 20% Vdelta2 sequences and few Vdelta3, despite high sort purity. Thymic TRG and TRD repertoires appeared highly polyclonal, with Gaussian CDR3 length distributions.

Alphabeta T cells were depleted, then CD3+ Vdelta1+ Vdelta2- thymocytes were FACS-sorted. The sequenced material came from Vdelta1+ gamma-delta thymocytes from the thymus. Subset reported: FACS-sorted CD3+ TCRalphabeta- TCRVdelta1+ TCRVdelta2- thymocytes. The receptor was isolated from a boy less than two years old who had congenital heart surgery. The chain carries TRDV2 and TRDJ1; 9 nucleotides match TRDD3. DNA of the CDR3: TGTGCCTCTTCTGGGGGATGGGGATACACCGATAAACTCATCTTT. Translating gives CASSGGWGYTDKLIF.